Here is one T cell receptor beta chain with its context. Seattle's cohort entered during active infection and was followed longitudinally. The data belong to a study of blood T cell repertoires in COVID-19. At the level of the study: PBMCs, B-cell-depleted T cells, or T cells provided the cDNA or gDNA that made up the material.

Original processing notes: From reference gene primer amplification, estimates of nucleated cell counts were derived. Clones were read by immunoSEQ multiplex PCR, and TCRdb kept only the in-frame ones, dropping some. Clone size and the V and J calls come from that table; the DNA yielded D and trimming. The repertoire holds 45,000 or so clones, 75% to 90% seen once, with approximately 2.1% in the top ten. Germline values: CDR1 MNHNY, CDR2 SVGAGI (reference sequence). V was cut by 2 bases and J by 7 bases, with 15 bases left in between. The CDR3 length is 14 residues. The receptor was derived from an elderly woman with COVID-19, enrolled during active disease. Specimen: peripheral blood. The chain has TRBV6-6 and TRBJ2-7; a possible D gene is TRBD2 (6 bases). The CDR3 region is CASSYPGKAGEQYF. The DNA of the CDR3 is TGTGCCAGCAGTTACCCTGGGAAGGCGGGGGAGCAGTACTTC.